The T cell receptor (beta chain) described here comes from a study of T cells in tuberculosis. Profiled with immunoSEQ multiplex PCR; TCRdb holds only in-frame clones, not every one. The sample lists about 49,000 clones, roughly 95% seen once, with under 1.5% in the top ten. A single count supports this clone. This CDR3 is 16 amino acids long. V was clipped by 4 bases and J by 4 bases; unmatched bases: 5. Germline V CDR1 and CDR2: ENHRY, SYGVKD. Stated time point: new active TB diagnosis, blood taken before or within 7 days of starting treatment. Sequences were derived from PBMCs, sampled at tuberculosis diagnosis. This rearrangement joins TRBV10-3 to TRBJ2-2; 11 nucleotides line up with TRBD1. The receptor was derived from an adult with tuberculosis. CDR3 loop: CAISGGQGAFTGELFF. The DNA for the CDR3 is TGTGCCATCAGTGGTGGACAGGGGGCTTTCACCGGGGAGCTGTTTTTT.